This TCR beta chain comes out of a study of shared clonotypes between healthy human individuals. Findings and limits, study-wide: Memory subsets had estimated richness that was generally smaller than that of naive subsets. About 5.2% was the fraction of naive CD4 clonotypes found shared across a handful of donors.

CDR1 and CDR2 from the germline V gene are LGHNA and YSLEER. With 4 bases clipped from V and 10 bases from J, the junction kept 24 bases outside the gene matches. CDR3 length equals 19 residues. Comments on this clone: Its target is unknown.

The authors split each subset's genomic DNA evenly across several immunoSEQ plates. TCRdb's copy holds only in-frame clones and misses some; the assay was immunoSEQ multiplex PCR. The sample has roughly 1 million clones, around 74% seen once; the top ten hold roughly 1.4%. The sequence was obtained from a man between 18 and 29 years old in good health. The chain is built from TRBV4-3 and TRBJ1-4; 7 positions match TRBD1. The sample taken for sequencing was memory CD4+ T cells sorted from blood. The subset: CD45RA-negative fraction. The CDR3 is CASSRSPTGPEHSPGKLFF. The CDR3 DNA sequence: TGCGCCAGCAGCCGATCCCCGACAGGGCCCGAACATAGTCCTGGAAAACTGTTTTTT.